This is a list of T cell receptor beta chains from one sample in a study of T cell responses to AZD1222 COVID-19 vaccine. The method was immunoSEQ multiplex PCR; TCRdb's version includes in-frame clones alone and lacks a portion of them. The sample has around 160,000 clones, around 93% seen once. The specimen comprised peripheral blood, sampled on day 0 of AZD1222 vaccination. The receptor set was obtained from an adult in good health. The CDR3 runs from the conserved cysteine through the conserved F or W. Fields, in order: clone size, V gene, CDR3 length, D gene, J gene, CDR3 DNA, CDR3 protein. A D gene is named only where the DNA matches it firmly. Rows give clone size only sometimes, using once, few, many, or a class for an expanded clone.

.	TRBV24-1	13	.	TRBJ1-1	TGTGCCACCAGTGATTTGCTTTCAGCCGAAGCTTTCTTT	CATSDLLSAEAFF
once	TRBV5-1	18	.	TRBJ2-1	TGCGCCAGCAGCTTAGGTAGATTGGCGGACACGGGAAACAATGAGCAGTTCTTC	CASSLGRLADTGNNEQFF
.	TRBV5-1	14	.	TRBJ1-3	TGCGCCAGCAGCCTCTCCGGGACAGGAAACACCATATATTTT	CASSLSGTGNTIYF
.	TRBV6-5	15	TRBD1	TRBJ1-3	TGTGCCAGCAGACAACAGGGACAGCGGGGAAACACCATATATTTT	CASRQQGQRGNTIYF
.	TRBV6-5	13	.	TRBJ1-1	TGTGCCAGCAATTGGCAGGGGAACACTGAAGCTTTCTTT	CASNWQGNTEAFF
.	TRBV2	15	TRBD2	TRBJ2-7	TGTGCCAGCAGTGGAGGTAGCGGGGGCTCCTACGAGCAGTACTTC	CASSGGSGGSYEQYF
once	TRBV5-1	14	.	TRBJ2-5	TGCGCCAGTTCCCTACAGGGCGCCGGAGAGACCCAGTACTTC	CASSLQGAGETQYF
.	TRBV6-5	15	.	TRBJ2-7	TGTGCCAGCAGTTACCATGGGAGTAGTTCCTACGAGCAGTACTTC	CASSYHGSSSYEQYF
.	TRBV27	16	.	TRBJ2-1	TGTGCCAACGACCGCTTCAGGGGTATGTGGGACAATGAGCAGTTCTTC	CANDRFRGMWDNEQFF
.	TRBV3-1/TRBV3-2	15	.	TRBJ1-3	TGTGCCAGCAGCCAAGCTTTCGCCTCTGGAAACACCATATATTTT	CASSQAFASGNTIYF
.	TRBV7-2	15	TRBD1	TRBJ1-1	TGTGCCAGCAGCTCCCAGGGGGGCATGAACACTGAAGCTTTCTTT	CASSSQGGMNTEAFF
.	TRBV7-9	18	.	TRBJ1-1	TGTGCCAGCAGCTCACCCCCGGGGCAGGCCAGGGTGGACACTGAAGCTTTCTTT	CASSSPPGQARVDTEAFF
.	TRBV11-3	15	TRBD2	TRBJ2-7	TGTGCCAGCAGCTTAGATCCTAGCGGGAACTACGAGCAGTACTTC	CASSLDPSGNYEQYF
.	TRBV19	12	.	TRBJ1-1	TGTGCCAGTCGGGCAGGTTTCCTGAGGGCTTTCTTT	CASRAGFLRAFF
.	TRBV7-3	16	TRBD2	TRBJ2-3	TGTGCCAGCAGCCCCCGGACTAGCTCTAGCACAGATACGCAGTATTTT	CASSPRTSSSTDTQYF
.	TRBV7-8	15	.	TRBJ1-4	TGTGCCAGCAGCCCGCCGAGAGGGTTAAGTGAAAAACTGTTTTTT	CASSPPRGLSEKLFF
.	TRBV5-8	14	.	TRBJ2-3	TGTGCCAGCACCTGGGCAAGGGGCACAGATACGCAGTATTTT	CASTWARGTDTQYF
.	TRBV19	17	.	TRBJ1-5	TGTGCCAGTAGTCCGAAGCCCGGGGGGACGGGCAATCAGCCCCAGCATTTT	CASSPKPGGTGNQPQHF
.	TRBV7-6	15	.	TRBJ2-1	TGTGCCAGCAGCTTACAAGGGGGTGGCTACAATGAGCAGTTCTTC	CASSLQGGGYNEQFF
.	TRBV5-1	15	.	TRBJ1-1	TGCGCCAGCAGCTTGGCGGGCCAGGAGAACACTGAAGCTTTCTTT	CASSLAGQENTEAFF
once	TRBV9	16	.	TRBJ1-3	TGTGCCAGCAGCGCCCAGGGGCACAGCTCTGGAAACACCATATATTTT	CASSAQGHSSGNTIYF
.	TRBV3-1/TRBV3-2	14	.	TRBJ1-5	TGTGCCAGCAGCCAAAAGGGCGGCAATCAGCCCCAGCATTTT	CASSQKGGNQPQHF
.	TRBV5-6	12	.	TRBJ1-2	TGTGCCAGCAGCTTGGCCGGGGGCGGCTACACCTTC	CASSLAGGGYTF
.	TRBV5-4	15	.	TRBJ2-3	TGTGCCAGCAGCTTGGACGTTTCAGATGGGGCTACGCAGTATTTT	CASSLDVSDGATQYF
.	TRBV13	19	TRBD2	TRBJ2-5	TGTGCCAGCAGCGTCACCGGGACTAGCGGGGGGCCAGGATACGAGACCCAGTACTTC	CASSVTGTSGGPGYETQYF
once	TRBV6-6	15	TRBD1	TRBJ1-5	TGTGCCAGCAGCAAGGACAGGGCCTCCAATCAGCCCCAGCATTTT	CASSKDRASNQPQHF
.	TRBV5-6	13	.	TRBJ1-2	TGTGCCAGCAGACGGGGGCGCTTCTATGGCTACACCTTC	CASRRGRFYGYTF
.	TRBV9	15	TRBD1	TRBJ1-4	TGTGCCAGCAGCGCTCAGGGACAGAGTAATGAAAAACTGTTTTTT	CASSAQGQSNEKLFF
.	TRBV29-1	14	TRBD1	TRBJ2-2	TGCAGCGCCTTGACAGGGCTAAACACCGGGGAGCTGTTTTTT	CSALTGLNTGELFF
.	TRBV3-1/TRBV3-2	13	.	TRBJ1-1	TGTGCCAGCAGCCAAGGGTCCACCTCTGAAGCTTTCTTT	CASSQGSTSEAFF
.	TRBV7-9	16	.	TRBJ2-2	TGTGCCAGCAGCCCCCCTCAAACCGGGGGCACCGGGGAGCTGTTTTTT	CASSPPQTGGTGELFF
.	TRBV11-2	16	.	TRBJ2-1	TGTGCCAGCAGTTCTCTAGCGAAAAGGTCCTACAATGAGCAGTTCTTC	CASSSLAKRSYNEQFF
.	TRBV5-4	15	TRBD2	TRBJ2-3	TGTGCCAGCAGCCCGACTAGCGGGGTCACAGATACGCAGTATTTT	CASSPTSGVTDTQYF
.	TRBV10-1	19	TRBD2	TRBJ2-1	TGCGCCAGCAGTGAGTCGGTTCTAGCGGGGGGTAGCTCCTACAATGAGCAGTTCTTC	CASSESVLAGGSSYNEQFF
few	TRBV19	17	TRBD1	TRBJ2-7	TGTGCCAGTAGTAAGGGGGCTACAGGGGGCGCGCCCTACGAGCAGTACTTC	CASSKGATGGAPYEQYF
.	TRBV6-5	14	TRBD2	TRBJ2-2	TGTGCCAGCATCCCGGGACTAGGGGCCGGGGAGCTGTTTTTT	CASIPGLGAGELFF
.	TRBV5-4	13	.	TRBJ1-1	TGTGCCAGCAGCTTGGAGCGGACCACTGAAGCTTTCTTT	CASSLERTTEAFF
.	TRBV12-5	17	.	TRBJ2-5	TGTGCTAGTGGTTTGGACCGCGGGACGGCTGGGCAAAAGACCCAGTACTTC	CASGLDRGTAGQKTQYF
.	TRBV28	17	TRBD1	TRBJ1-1	TGTGCCAGCAGGATGGGGGGGGGACAGGGATCGAACACTGAAGCTTTCTTT	CASRMGGGQGSNTEAFF
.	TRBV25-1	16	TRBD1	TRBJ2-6	TGTGCCAGCAGTGTAAACAGGGGGCCTGGGGCCAACGTCCTGACTTTC	CASSVNRGPGANVLTF
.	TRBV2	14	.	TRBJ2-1	TGTGCCAGCAGTGATGGGGCGGCCTACAATGAGCAGTTCTTC	CASSDGAAYNEQFF
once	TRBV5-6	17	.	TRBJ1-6	TGTGCCAGCAGCTTGGCCGGGGGGATTCGGGGACGATCACCCCTCCACTTT	CASSLAGGIRGRSPLHF
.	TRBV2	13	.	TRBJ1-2	TGTGCCAGCAGTGAAAACCCCCTCGGTGGCTACACCTTC	CASSENPLGGYTF
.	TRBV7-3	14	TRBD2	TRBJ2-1	TGTGCCAGCAGGTCCCTAGCGGCCGGGAATGAGCAGTTCTTC	CASRSLAAGNEQFF
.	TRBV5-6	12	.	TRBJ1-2	TGTGCCAGCAGCGAGGACAGACTTGGCTACACCTTC	CASSEDRLGYTF